Following are 6 T cell receptor beta chains from one sample sequenced in a study of T cell clonality in common variable immunodeficiency. Their recognized antigens are unknown. Produced via immunoSEQ multiplex PCR; TCRdb's table is partial and in-frame only. Here the sample table reports more than 6,500 clones. Whole-study results and caveats: Fewer deletions and N-nucleotide insertions were reportedly seen in common variable immunodeficiency TCR beta sequences.

Sequencing was performed on peripheral blood mononuclear cells. The receptor source for this set is a human donor with common variable immunodeficiency.

With respect to this clone: The read ends 3 residues before the CDR3 terminus; that terminus is restored from the germline J gene. This chain connects TRBV7-9 to TRBJ2-3, with 10 bases lining up with TRBD2. Trimming took 5 bases from V and 3 from J; bases not matched to a gene: 2. CDR3 length: 14 amino acids. CDR1 is SEHNR, CDR2 FQNEAQ, per germline (reference sequence). This chain's CDR3 is CASSPSGGTDTQYF. The part of the CDR3 DNA that was read is TGTGCCAGCAGCCCTAGCGGGGGAACAGATACG.

Comment on this clone: The read terminates 3 residues before the CDR3 end, so the remaining end is supplied by the germline J gene. This chain connects TRBV18 to TRBJ2-1; 11 positions agree with TRBD1. Germline V gene data show CDR1 as KGHSH and CDR2 as LQKENI. The V and J ends lost 6 bases and 7 bases, in that order; junction bases with no gene match: 11. This CDR3 region has 16 residues. The CDR3 spells CASSLGTGGTANEQFF. The sequenced part of the CDR3 DNA is TGTGCCAGCTCCCTGGGGACAGGGGGTACTGCGAATGAG.

In the case of this clone: The read is 3 residues too short to cover the CDR3 end, so that end is filled in from the germline J gene. V is TRBV29-1 and J is TRBJ2-3; possibly TRBD2 for D (7 bases). CDR1 is SQVTM and CDR2 is ANQGSEA in the germline V gene. The V gene lost 0 bases and the J gene lost 2 bases, with 18 bases spanning the gap. The CDR3 consists of 17 residues. Incomplete CDR3 DNA: TGCAGCGTTGAAGATGGGGAGGGACATTCGACCACAGATACG. Protein: CSVEDGEGHSTTDT. The entire CDR3 is CSVEDGEGHSTTDTQYF.

On this clone itself: The CDR3 end lies 3 residues beyond the end of the read and is filled in from the germline J gene. The gene calls are TRBV6-2 or TRBV6-3 and TRBJ2-5; 7 bases map to TRBD1. Germline CDR1 MNHEY, CDR2 SVGEGT. CDR3 length equals 12 residues. V dropped 7 bases and J dropped 6; count of bases not matched to a gene: 5. CDR3 amino acids: CASTTGAQTQYF. The covered CDR3 bases are TGTGCCAGCACCACAGGGGCTCAGACC.

For this clone: The CDR3 end lies 3 residues beyond the end of the read and is filled in from the germline J gene. The V and J genes are TRBV6-1 and TRBJ1-1, with D unclear. Deletions cut 4 bases from V and 0 bases from J, with 3 bases between. Germline CDR1 and CDR2: MNHNS and SASEGT. This CDR3 has 12 residues. CDR3 bases read: TGTGCCAGCAGTGTAATGAACACTGAA. Amino acid sequence: CASSVMNTE. Given in full, the CDR3 is CASSVMNTEAFF.

In regard to this clone: The read is 3 residues too short to cover the CDR3 end, so that end is filled in from the germline J gene. The chain links TRBV30 to TRBJ2-5; TRBD2 might be the D (5 bases). Trimming stripped 7 bases from V and 4 bases from J, with 10 bases between. CDR1 is GTSNPN and CDR2 is SVGIG in the germline V gene (reference sequence). The CDR3 contains 11 residues. The CDR3: CAYRRAETQYF. The CDR3 DNA, read in part, is TGTGCCTACCGGCGGGCAGAGACC.